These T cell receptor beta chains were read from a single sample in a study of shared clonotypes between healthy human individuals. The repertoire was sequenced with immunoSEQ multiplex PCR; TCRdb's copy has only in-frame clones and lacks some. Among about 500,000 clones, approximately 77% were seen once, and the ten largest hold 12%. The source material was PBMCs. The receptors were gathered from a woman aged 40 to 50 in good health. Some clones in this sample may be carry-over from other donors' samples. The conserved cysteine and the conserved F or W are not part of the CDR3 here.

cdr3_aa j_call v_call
ASSGGGGNQPQH TRBJ1-5 TRBV6-1
ASSLGARGRQF TRBJ2-1 TRBV11-2
ATSRDQGEKLF TRBJ1-4 TRBV15
AGSLELAYNEQF TRBJ2-1 TRBV13
ASSFDLTGNTIY TRBJ1-3 TRBV7-9
ASSTGGRNEQF TRBJ2-1 TRBV7-9
ASSTRTGGKAF TRBJ1-1 TRBV7-3
ASSLQGDPYEQY TRBJ2-7 TRBV28
SARDLHTIY TRBJ1-3 TRBV20-1
ATSRDAGAYLNYGYT TRBJ1-2 TRBV15
AWRGSYEQY TRBJ2-7 TRBV30
ATSREGGANTEAF TRBJ1-1 TRBV15
ASSLDGTDTQY TRBJ2-3 TRBV5-1
ASSRTGGSGYT TRBJ1-2 TRBV4-1
ASSPGTGGWAEAF TRBJ1-1 TRBV5-1
ASSLTPMNTEAF TRBJ1-1 TRBV9
ASSLGGGWIGYT TRBJ1-2 TRBV28
ASSLRGDQPQH TRBJ1-5 TRBV5-1
ASSKGGKGSSGYEQY TRBJ2-7 TRBV21-1